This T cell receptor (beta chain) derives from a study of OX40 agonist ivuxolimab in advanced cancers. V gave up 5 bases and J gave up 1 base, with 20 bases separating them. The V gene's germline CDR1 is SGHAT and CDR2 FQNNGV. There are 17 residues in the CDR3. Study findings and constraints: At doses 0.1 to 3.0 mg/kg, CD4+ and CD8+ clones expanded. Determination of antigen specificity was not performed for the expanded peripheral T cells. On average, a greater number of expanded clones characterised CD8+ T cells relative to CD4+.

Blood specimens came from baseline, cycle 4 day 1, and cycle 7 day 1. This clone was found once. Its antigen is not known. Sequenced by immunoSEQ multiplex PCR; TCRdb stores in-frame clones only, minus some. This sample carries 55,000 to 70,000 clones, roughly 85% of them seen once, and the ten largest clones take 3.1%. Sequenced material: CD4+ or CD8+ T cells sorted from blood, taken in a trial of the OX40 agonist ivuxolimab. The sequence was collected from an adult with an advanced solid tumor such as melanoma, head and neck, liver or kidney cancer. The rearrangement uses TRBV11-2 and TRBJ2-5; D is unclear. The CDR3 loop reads CASSVNPTTWGQETQYF. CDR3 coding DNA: TGTGCCAGCAGCGTAAACCCGACAACGTGGGGCCAAGAGACCCAGTACTTC.